The clone carrying this TCR beta chain was seen only a few times. Its antigen is unknown. The sample comes from a study of T cells after yellow fever vaccination. Across the whole study: Some fractions had low cell numbers, and these were prepared with SMART-Seq v4 Ultra Low Input. Study-wide results and limits: Reappearance after the booster was seen for most primary-vaccination clones, at more than 95% CD4 and less than 90% CD8. The secondary response was weaker but peaked faster, day 5 versus 15. Some clonotypes were seen in both the CD4 and the CD8 compartments. These made up a small share and likely arose from convergent recombination.

TCRdb reprocessed the 5' RACE reads via MiXCR and lists one record per CDR3 protein. The profile shows about 300,000 distinct CDR3 sequences, under 9% of them singletons. Germline-derived CDR1 and CDR2 are SGHTA and FQGNSA. V was cut by 7 bases and J by 4 bases, with 16 bases left in between. The CDR3 spans 14 residues. The sample consisted of CD4+ T cells sorted from PBMCs, taken 5 days after the yellow fever booster vaccination. The chain joins TRBV7-2 to TRBJ1-2; possible D gene TRBD1, 6 bases. This sequence was found in a man aged 18 to 35 who received the YFV17D yellow fever vaccine. Written as DNA, the CDR3 is TGTGCCAGCACCCCAGGAAGGGGGTTCTATGGCTACACCTTC. It yields the protein CASTPGRGFYGYTF.